The 25 T cell receptor beta chains presented below share a single source sample, sequenced in a study of OX40 agonist ivuxolimab in advanced cancers. Assay used: immunoSEQ multiplex PCR; TCRdb lists only in-frame clones, some missing. The sample records approximately 61,000 clones, 70% to 90% being singletons. Here the sequenced sample was CD4+ or CD8+ T cells sorted from blood, taken in a trial of the OX40 agonist ivuxolimab. The receptors come from an adult with an advanced solid tumor such as melanoma, head and neck, liver or kidney cancer.

This sequence joins TRBV11-2 and TRBJ2-5, with D unresolved. Trimming removed 1 base from V and 4 bases from J, with 13 bases in between. This CDR3 contains 15 residues. The V gene's germline CDR1 is SGHAT and CDR2 FQNNGV. CDR3 residues: CASSLGSSIGETQYF. For the CDR3, the DNA is TGTGCCAGCAGCTTAGGATCGTCGATAGGAGAGACCCAGTACTTC.

This sequence joins TRBV30 and TRBJ2-1, with 8 bases fitting TRBD1. Losses at the gene ends were 1 base for V and 7 bases for J; bases not matched to a gene: 12. This CDR3 comprises 16 residues. Per the germline V gene, CDR1 is GTSNPN and CDR2 is SVGIG (reference sequence). The CDR3 region has the DNA TGTGCCTGGAGTGACTTCCCTCGGACAGGGTTGAATGAGCAGTTCTTC. Translating gives CAWSDFPRTGLNEQFF.

The chain employs TRBV5-1 and TRBJ1-1; D is ambiguous. Per the germline V gene, CDR1 is SGHRS and CDR2 is YFSETQ. This CDR3 spans 16 amino acids. V was trimmed by 2 bases and J by 6 bases, leaving 20 bases between them. CDR3 in amino acids: CASSFTSGLMKAEAFF. In DNA, the CDR3 is TGCGCCAGCAGCTTCACCTCCGGGTTGATGAAGGCTGAAGCTTTCTTT. The entire variable domain, with the rest obtained from reference TRBV5-1 and TRBJ1-1, is as follows: KAGVTQTPRYLIKTRGQQVTLSCSPISGHRSVSWYQQTPGQGLQFLFEYFSETQRNKGNFPGRFSGRQFSNSRSEMNVSTLELGDSALYLCASSFTSGLMKAEAFFGQGTRLTVV.

The rearrangement links TRBV4-1 to TRBJ2-7, with a weak D call TRBD2 (5 bases). Per the germline V gene, CDR1 is MGHRA and CDR2 is YSYEKL. The V end lost 4 bases, the J end lost 0 bases, and 13 bases lay between the germline ends. The CDR3 covers 15 residues. In DNA, the CDR3 is TGCGCCAGCAGCCCCCGTGAGGGCTACTCCTACGAGCAGTACTTC. Its protein is CASSPREGYSYEQYF.

The chain has TRBV4-3 and TRBJ2-2; unclear D gene. Trimming shortened V by 5 bases and J by 1 base, and 11 bases separated the two germline ends. CDR3 length: 15 residues. Germline values: CDR1 LGHNA, CDR2 YSLEER. CDR3 bases: TGCGCCAGCAGCTTCCGGCTAGGGAACACCGGGGAGCTGTTTTTT. This encodes CASSFRLGNTGELFF.

The rearrangement uses TRBV28 and TRBJ1-1, with D unresolved. Germline values: CDR1 MDHEN, CDR2 SYDVKM. The CDR3 consists of 13 residues. The V end lost 5 bases, the J end lost 0 bases, and 7 bases lay between the germline ends. CDR3 amino acids: CASSATLNTEAFF. The CDR3 DNA sequence: TGTGCCAGCAGTGCAACTCTGAACACTGAAGCTTTCTTT.

This chain links TRBV27 with TRBJ2-2; 8 bases fit TRBD2. V was pared by 7 bases and J by 3 bases, with 4 bases of the junction left unmatched. Per the germline V gene, CDR1 is MNHEY and CDR2 is SMNVEV (reference sequence). The CDR3 is 14 residues long. DNA for the CDR3: TGTGCCAGCACCACTAGCGGAGACACCGGGGAGCTGTTTTTT. Its translation is CASTTSGDTGELFF.

The chain uses TRBV18 and TRBJ1-1, with D uncertain. This CDR3 region has 16 residues. Germline V lookup: CDR1 KGHSH, CDR2 LQKENI. Trimming removed 2 bases at V and 3 bases at J, with 16 bases between. The CDR3, as DNA: TGTGCCAGCTCACCAAAGGTGGTGGCTTCGGACACTGAAGCTTTCTTT. Translation: CASSPKVVASDTEAFF. Drawing the rest from reference TRBV18 and TRBJ1-1, the complete variable domain is NAGVMQNPRHLVRRRGQEARLRCSPMKGHSHVYWYRQLPEEGLKFMVYLQKENIIDESGMPKERFSAEFPKEGPSILRIQQVVRGDSAAYFCASSPKVVASDTEAFFGQGTRLTVV.

This chain uses TRBV2 with TRBJ1-5; unclear D gene. V lost 3 bases to trimming and J lost 0 bases, with 9 bases between them. The CDR3 is made up of 15 amino acids. CDR1 is SNHLY, CDR2 FYNNEI, per germline. CDR3 sequence (DNA): TGTGCCAGCAGTGACGACGGATATAGCAATCAGCCCCAGCATTTT. Translated: CASSDDGYSNQPQHF. The full variable domain, with the rest looked up from reference TRBV2 and TRBJ1-5, is EPEVTQTPSHQVTQMGQEVILRCVPISNHLYFYWYRQILGQKVEFLVSFYNNEISEKSEIFDDQFSVERPDGSNFTLKIRSTKLEDSAMYFCASSDDGYSNQPQHFGDGTRLSIL.

The chain joins TRBV28 to TRBJ1-1; 9 bases align to TRBD1. The germline V gene encodes CDR1 MDHEN and CDR2 SYDVKM. This CDR3 comprises 13 residues. Losses at the gene ends were 9 bases for V and 1 base for J; bases not matched to a gene: 3. This chain's CDR3 is CASTDRGNTEAFF. The CDR3, as DNA: TGTGCCAGTACGGACAGGGGGAACACTGAAGCTTTCTTT.

The chain links TRBV28 to TRBJ2-1; no clear D. The CDR3 length is 15 residues. Germline values: CDR1 MDHEN, CDR2 SYDVKM. V shed 4 bases and J shed 1 base, with 11 bases lying between them. Here the CDR3 reads CASSSYLESYNEQFF. CDR3 DNA: TGTGCCAGCAGTTCATACTTAGAATCCTACAATGAGCAGTTCTTC.

The CDR3 sequence: CASSANDRASNQPQHF. The CDR3 bases are TGTGCCAGCAGCGCAAACGACAGGGCGAGCAATCAGCCCCAGCATTTT. The chain uses TRBV5-5 and TRBJ1-5, with 7 bases fitting TRBD1. The CDR3 covers 16 residues. Germline V gives CDR1 SGHKS, CDR2 YYEKEE (reference sequence). V trimming: 4 bases; J trimming: 1 base; junction bases outside the gene matches: 8.

The chain employs TRBV7-9 and TRBJ2-1; possible D gene TRBD1, 6 bases. CDR1 and CDR2 from the germline V gene are SEHNR and FQNEAQ (reference sequence). V dropped 4 bases and J dropped 4 bases, with 17 bases sitting between them. This CDR3 spans 16 amino acids. As DNA, the CDR3 is TGTGCCAGCAGCTACGATCCCGTCCAGGGGTACAATGAGCAGTTCTTC. Its translation is CASSYDPVQGYNEQFF.

The CDR3 coding sequence is TGTGCCAGCAGCTTAGGGGGGAATGGAAACACCATATATTTT. Its protein is CASSLGGNGNTIYF. The rearrangement uses TRBV7-3 and TRBJ1-3; tentatively, D is TRBD1 (5 bases). Germline V lookup: CDR1 SGHTA, CDR2 FQGTGA. Trimming left V 2 bases short and J 3 bases short, with 8 bases between. The CDR3 has 14 residues.

The chain employs TRBV7-9 and TRBJ2-5; 7 bases are a match to TRBD2. Matching the DNA end better, TRBJ2-7 makes the J call doubtful. The CDR3 contains 15 residues. The germline gives CDR1 SEHNR, CDR2 FQNEAQ (reference sequence). The CDR3 loop reads CASSLNLAETYEQYF. CDR3 nucleotides: TGTGCCAGCAGCTTAAACCTAGCGGAGACCTACGAGCAGTACTTC.

This clone has just one count. This sequence joins TRBV6-5 and TRBJ2-3; D may be TRBD1 (6 bases). Trimming left V 5 bases short and J 2 bases short, with 14 bases between. Germline lookup yields CDR1 MNHEY and CDR2 SVGAGI. This CDR3 is built from 15 residues. The CDR3 sequence: CASSAKTGITDTQYF. Here the CDR3 DNA reads TGTGCCAGCAGTGCTAAAACAGGGATCACAGATACGCAGTATTTT.

This rearrangement joins TRBV7-9 to TRBJ2-1; the D gene is possibly TRBD2 (6 bases). The CDR3 totals 15 residues. Deletions cut 0 bases from V and 7 bases from J, with 13 bases between. Germline assignment: CDR1 SEHNR and CDR2 FQNEAQ (reference sequence). The CDR3 here is CASSLAPLGSNEQFF. In DNA form, the CDR3 reads TGTGCCAGCAGCTTAGCCCCCCTCGGGAGTAATGAGCAGTTCTTC.

This sequence joins TRBV15 and TRBJ2-7; TRBD1 or TRBD2 may be the D gene (5 bases each). Germline V gene data show CDR1 as LNHNV and CDR2 as YYDKDF (reference sequence). With 5 bases removed from V and 6 bases from J, the gap between germline ends came to 17 bases. The CDR3 is 14 residues long. CDR3 sequence reads: CATSQRYEGSEQYF. In DNA form, the CDR3 reads TGTGCCACCAGCCAGCGGTATGAGGGGAGCGAGCAGTACTTC. The variable domain in full, with the rest retrieved from reference TRBV15 and TRBJ2-7, is DAMVIQNPRYQVTQFGKPVTLSCSQTLNHNVMYWYQQKSSQAPKLLFHYYDKDFNNEADTPDNFQSRRPNTSFCFLDIRSPGLGDTAMYLCATSQRYEGSEQYFGPGTRLTVT.

The J gene is TRBJ2-7, the V gene TRBV6-1, with no clear D. V lost 6 bases to trimming and J lost 4 bases, with 10 bases between them. The germline V gene encodes CDR1 MNHNS and CDR2 SASEGT. This CDR3 region has 12 residues. This CDR3 is CASSDPMYEQYF. The CDR3 DNA is TGTGCCAGCAGCGACCCGATGTACGAGCAGTACTTC.

The V and J genes are TRBV19 and TRBJ1-2; 7 nucleotides agree with TRBD1. V lost 6 bases to trimming and J lost 0 bases; unmatched junction nucleotides: 16. Germline V gene sequence: CDR1 LNHDA, CDR2 SQIVND (reference sequence). CDR3 length: 18 amino acids. CDR3: CASSDIVGQTTTNYGYTF. The CDR3 bases are TGTGCCAGTAGCGACATTGTGGGACAGACTACTACTAACTATGGCTACACCTTC.

The chain is built from TRBV6-1 and TRBJ2-1; TRBD2 agrees at 11 bases. The junction had 5 bases not matched to a gene; V was cut back by 3 bases and J by 4 bases. The CDR3 covers 16 residues. The V gene's germline CDR1 is MNHNS and CDR2 SASEGT. The CDR3 sequence is CASSDGVAGGYNEQFF. CDR3 nucleotides: TGTGCCAGCAGTGACGGAGTAGCGGGAGGGTACAATGAGCAGTTCTTC.

The rearrangement links TRBV19 to TRBJ2-7, with D hard to call. This CDR3 contains 15 residues. Deletions cut 1 base from V and 5 bases from J, with 15 bases between. CDR1 LNHDA and CDR2 SQIVND come from the germline V gene (reference sequence). The CDR3 loop reads CASSIGGRLWNEQYF. The CDR3 DNA reads as TGTGCCAGTAGTATAGGTGGCCGACTTTGGAACGAGCAGTACTTC.

This chain links TRBV18 with TRBJ2-7; D might be TRBD1 or TRBD2, each matching 5 bases. V shed 0 bases and J shed 3 bases, with 15 bases lying between them. The CDR3 totals 16 residues. Germline V lookup: CDR1 KGHSH, CDR2 LQKENI. The CDR3 reads CASSPPAGTDNYEQYF. DNA of the CDR3: TGTGCCAGCTCACCACCGGCTGGGACGGACAACTACGAGCAGTACTTC.

The chain carries TRBV4-1 and TRBJ1-2; D unresolved. The germline V gene has CDR1 MGHRA and CDR2 YSYEKL. The CDR3 runs 15 residues. Trimming stripped 0 bases from V and 3 bases from J, with 11 bases between. The CDR3 protein is CASSQELGQDYGYTF. CDR3 sequence (DNA): TGCGCCAGCAGCCAAGAGCTGGGTCAGGACTATGGCTACACCTTC.

V gene TRBV19 combines with J gene TRBJ2-3; unclear D gene. Germline CDR1 LNHDA, CDR2 SQIVND (reference sequence). The CDR3 covers 16 residues. The V end lost 3 bases, the J end lost 0 bases, and 13 bases lay between the germline ends. CDR3 DNA sequence: TGTGCCAGTAGTATTTTAGGCGGCCGGAGCACAGATACGCAGTATTTT. It encodes CASSILGGRSTDTQYF.